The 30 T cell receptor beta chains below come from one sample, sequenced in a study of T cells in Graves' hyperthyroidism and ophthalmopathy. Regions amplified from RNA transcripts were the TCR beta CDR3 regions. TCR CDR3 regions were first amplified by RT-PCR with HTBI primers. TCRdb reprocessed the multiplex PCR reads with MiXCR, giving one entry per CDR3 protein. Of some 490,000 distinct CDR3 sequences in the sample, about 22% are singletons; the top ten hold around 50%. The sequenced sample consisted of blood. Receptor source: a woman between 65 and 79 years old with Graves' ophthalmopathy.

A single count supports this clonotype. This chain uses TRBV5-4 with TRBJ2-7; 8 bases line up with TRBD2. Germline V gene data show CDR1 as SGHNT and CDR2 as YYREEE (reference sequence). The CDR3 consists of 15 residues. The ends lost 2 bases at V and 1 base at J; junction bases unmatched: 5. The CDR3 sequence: CASSFTPGGSYEQYF. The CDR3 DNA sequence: TGTGCCAGCAGCTTCACCCCGGGAGGGTCCTACGAGCAGTACTTC.

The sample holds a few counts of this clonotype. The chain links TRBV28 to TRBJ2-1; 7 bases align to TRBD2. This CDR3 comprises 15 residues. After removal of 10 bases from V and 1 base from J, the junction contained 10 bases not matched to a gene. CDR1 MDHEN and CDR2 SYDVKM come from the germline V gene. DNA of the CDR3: TGTGCCATTCGATCTAGCGGAAGTTCCTACAATGAGCAGTTCTTC. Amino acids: CAIRSSGSSYNEQFF.

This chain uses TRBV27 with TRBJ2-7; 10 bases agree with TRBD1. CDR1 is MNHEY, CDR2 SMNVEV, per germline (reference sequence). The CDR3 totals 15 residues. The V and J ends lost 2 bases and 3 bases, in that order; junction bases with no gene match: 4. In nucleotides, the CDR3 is TGTGCCAGCAGTTTAACGGGGACAGGGGTCTACGAGCAGTACTTC. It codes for CASSLTGTGVYEQYF.

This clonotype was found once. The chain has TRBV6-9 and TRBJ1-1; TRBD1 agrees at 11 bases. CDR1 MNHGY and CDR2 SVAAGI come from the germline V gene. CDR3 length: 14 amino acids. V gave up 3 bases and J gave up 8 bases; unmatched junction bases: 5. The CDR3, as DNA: TGTGCCAGCAGTTACAGGCGGGACAGGGGGGAAGCTTTCTTT. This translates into CASSYRRDRGEAFF.

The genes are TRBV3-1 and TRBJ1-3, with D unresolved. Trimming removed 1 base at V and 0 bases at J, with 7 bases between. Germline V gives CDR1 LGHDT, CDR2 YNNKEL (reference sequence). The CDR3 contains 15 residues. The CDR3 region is CASSQALVSGNTIYF. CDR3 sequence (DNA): TGTGCCAGCAGCCAAGCCCTTGTCTCTGGAAACACCATATATTTT.

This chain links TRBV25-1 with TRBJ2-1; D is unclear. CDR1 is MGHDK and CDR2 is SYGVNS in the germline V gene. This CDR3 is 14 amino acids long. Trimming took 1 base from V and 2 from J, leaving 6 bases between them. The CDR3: CASSEFITYNEQFF. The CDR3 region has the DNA TGTGCCAGCAGTGAATTTATAACCTACAATGAGCAGTTCTTC. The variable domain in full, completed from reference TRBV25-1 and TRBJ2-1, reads EADIYQTPRYLVIGTGKKITLECSQTMGHDKMYWYQQDPGMELHLIHYSYGVNSTEKGDLSSESTVSRIRTEHFPLTLESARPSHTSQYLCASSEFITYNEQFFGPGTRLTVL.

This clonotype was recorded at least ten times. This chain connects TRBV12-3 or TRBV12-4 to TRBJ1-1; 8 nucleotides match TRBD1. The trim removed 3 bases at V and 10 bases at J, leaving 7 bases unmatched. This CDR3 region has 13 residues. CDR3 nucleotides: TGTGCCAGCAGTTTTACAGGGGGTTTCGTAGCTTTCTTT. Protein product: CASSFTGGFVAFF.

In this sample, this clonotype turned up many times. CDR3 region: CASSALRTDTQYF. The DNA of the CDR3 is TGTGCCAGCAGCGCTCTACGCACAGATACGCAGTATTTT. The V gene is TRBV27, the J gene TRBJ2-3; no firm D call. This CDR3 is built from 13 residues. V was shortened by 6 bases and J by 1 base, with 8 bases between the two germline ends. Germline lookup yields CDR1 MNHEY and CDR2 SMNVEV (reference sequence).

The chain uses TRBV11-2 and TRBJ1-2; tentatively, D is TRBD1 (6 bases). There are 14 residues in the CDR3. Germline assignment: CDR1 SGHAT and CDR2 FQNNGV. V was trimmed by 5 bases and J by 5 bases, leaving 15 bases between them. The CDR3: CASSAIEGGYGYTF. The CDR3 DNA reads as TGTGCCAGCAGCGCCATAGAGGGGGGGTATGGCTACACCTTC. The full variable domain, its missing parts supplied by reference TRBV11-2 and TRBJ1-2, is EAGVAQSPRYKIIEKRQSVAFWCNPISGHATLYWYQQILGQGPKLLIQFQNNGVVDDSQLPKDRFSAERLKGVDSTLKIQPAKLEDSAVYLCASSAIEGGYGYTFGSGTRLTVV.

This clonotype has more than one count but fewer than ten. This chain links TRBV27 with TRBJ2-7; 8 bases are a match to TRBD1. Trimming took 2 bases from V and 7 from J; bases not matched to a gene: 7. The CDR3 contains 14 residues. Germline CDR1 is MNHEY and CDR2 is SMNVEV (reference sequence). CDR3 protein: CASSLGQGAREQYF. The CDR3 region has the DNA TGTGCCAGCAGTTTAGGTCAGGGGGCTCGGGAGCAGTACTTC.

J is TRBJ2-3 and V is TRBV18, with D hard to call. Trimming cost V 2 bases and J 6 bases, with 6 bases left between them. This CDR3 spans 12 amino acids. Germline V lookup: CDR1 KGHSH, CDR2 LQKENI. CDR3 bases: TGTGCCAGCTCACCAATGGGGGATACGCAGTATTTT. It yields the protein CASSPMGDTQYF.

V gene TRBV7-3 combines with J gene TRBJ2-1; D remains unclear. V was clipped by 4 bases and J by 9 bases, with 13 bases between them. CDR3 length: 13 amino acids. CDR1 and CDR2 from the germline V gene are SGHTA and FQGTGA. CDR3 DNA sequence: TGTGCCAGCAGCTCAGCAAACGGACCTGAGCAGTTCTTC. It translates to CASSSANGPEQFF. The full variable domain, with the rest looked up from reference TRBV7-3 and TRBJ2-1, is GAGVSQTPSNKVTEKGKYVELRCDPISGHTALYWYRQSLGQGPEFLIYFQGTGAADDSGLPNDRFFAVRPEGSVSTLKIQRTERGDSAVYLCASSSANGPEQFFGPGTRLTVL.

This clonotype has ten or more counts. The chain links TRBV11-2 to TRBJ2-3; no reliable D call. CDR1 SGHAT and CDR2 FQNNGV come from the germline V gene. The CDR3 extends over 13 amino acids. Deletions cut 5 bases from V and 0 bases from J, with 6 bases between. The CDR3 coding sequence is TGTGCCAGCAGCGCCCCCAGCACAGATACGCAGTATTTT. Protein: CASSAPSTDTQYF. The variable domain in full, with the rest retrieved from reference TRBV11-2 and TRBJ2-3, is EAGVAQSPRYKIIEKRQSVAFWCNPISGHATLYWYQQILGQGPKLLIQFQNNGVVDDSQLPKDRFSAERLKGVDSTLKIQPAKLEDSAVYLCASSAPSTDTQYFGPGTRLTVL.

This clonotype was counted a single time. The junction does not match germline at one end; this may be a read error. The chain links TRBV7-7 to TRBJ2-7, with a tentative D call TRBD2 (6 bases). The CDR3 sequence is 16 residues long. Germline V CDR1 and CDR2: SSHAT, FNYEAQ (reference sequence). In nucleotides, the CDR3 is TGTGCTAGCAGCTTAGCCTTAGCGGAGGAAGGCTACGAGCAGTACTTC. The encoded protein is CASSLALAEEGYEQYF.

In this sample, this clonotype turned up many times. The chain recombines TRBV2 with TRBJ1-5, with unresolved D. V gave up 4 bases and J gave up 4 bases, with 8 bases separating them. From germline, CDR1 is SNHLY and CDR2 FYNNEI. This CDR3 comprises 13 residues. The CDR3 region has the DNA TGTGCCAGCAGTGTCGAGCAGAATCAGCCCCAGCATTTT. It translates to CASSVEQNQPQHF.

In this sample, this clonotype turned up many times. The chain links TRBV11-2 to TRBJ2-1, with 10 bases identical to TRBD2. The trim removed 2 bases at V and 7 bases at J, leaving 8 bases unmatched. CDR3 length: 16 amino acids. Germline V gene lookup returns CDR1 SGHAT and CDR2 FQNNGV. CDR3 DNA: TGTGCCAGCAGCTTAATTCGACTAGCGGGCGGGAATGAGCAGTTCTTC. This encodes CASSLIRLAGGNEQFF.

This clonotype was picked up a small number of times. The CDR3 is CAWSVLQTASDNEQFF. CDR3 coding DNA: TGTGCCTGGAGTGTACTACAGACAGCATCGGACAATGAGCAGTTCTTC. The chain recombines TRBV30 with TRBJ2-1; D is possibly TRBD1 (5 bases). V dropped 0 bases and J dropped 5 bases, with 17 bases sitting between them. There are 16 residues in the CDR3. Germline CDR1 and CDR2: GTSNPN and SVGIG (reference sequence).

For the CDR3, the DNA is TGTGCCAGCAGCTTAGGAGCTTCGGGCACTGAAGCTTTCTTT. This encodes CASSLGASGTEAFF. The gene calls are TRBV7-8 and TRBJ1-1; D is ambiguous. Trimming took off 1 base at V and 4 bases at J, with 10 bases between the two ends. Germline V gene sequence: CDR1 SGHVS, CDR2 FQNEAQ. CDR3 length: 14 residues. Using reference TRBV7-8 and TRBJ1-1 for the parts outside the CDR3, the full variable domain is GAGVSQSPRYKVAKRGQDVALRCDPISGHVSLFWYQQALGQGPEFLTYFQNEAQLDKSGLPSDRFFAERPEGSVSTLKIQRTQQEDSAVYLCASSLGASGTEAFFGQGTRLTVV.

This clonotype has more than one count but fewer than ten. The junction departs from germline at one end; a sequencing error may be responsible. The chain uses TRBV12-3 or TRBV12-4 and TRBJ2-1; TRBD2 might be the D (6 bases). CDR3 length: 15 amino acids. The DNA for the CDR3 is TGTGCCAGCAGGCCAGCAGGGAGGTTTTACAGTGAGCAGTTCTTC. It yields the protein CASRPAGRFYSEQFF.

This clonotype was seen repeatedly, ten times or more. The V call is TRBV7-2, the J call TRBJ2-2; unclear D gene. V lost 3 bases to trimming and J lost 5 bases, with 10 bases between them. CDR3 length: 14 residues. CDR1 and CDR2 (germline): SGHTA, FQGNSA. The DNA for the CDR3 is TGTGCCAGCAGCTTTAGGCTGAGTACCGGGGAGCTGTTTTTT. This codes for CASSFRLSTGELFF.

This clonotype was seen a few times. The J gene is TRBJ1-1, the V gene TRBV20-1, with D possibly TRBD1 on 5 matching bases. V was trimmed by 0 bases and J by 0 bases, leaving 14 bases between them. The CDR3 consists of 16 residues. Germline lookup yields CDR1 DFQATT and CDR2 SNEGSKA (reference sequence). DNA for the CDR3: TGCAGTGCTAGAGATTGGCTAAAAGGGGTGAACACTGAAGCTTTCTTT. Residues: CSARDWLKGVNTEAFF.

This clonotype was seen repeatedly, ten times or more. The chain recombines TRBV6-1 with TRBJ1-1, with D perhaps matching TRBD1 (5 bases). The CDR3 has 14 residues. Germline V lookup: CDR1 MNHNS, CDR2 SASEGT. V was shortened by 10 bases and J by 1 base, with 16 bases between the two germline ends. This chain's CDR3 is CATKKPGRNTEAFF. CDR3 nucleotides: TGTGCCACCAAGAAGCCAGGGAGGAACACTGAAGCTTTCTTT.

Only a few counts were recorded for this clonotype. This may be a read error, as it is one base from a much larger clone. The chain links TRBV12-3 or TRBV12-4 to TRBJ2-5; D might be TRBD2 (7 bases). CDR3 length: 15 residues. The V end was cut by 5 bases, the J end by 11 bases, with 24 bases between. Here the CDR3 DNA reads TGTGCCAGCAGTCTTACAGGGCGGGCGGGAGAGGTTCAGTACTTC. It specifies CASSLTGRAGEVQYF.

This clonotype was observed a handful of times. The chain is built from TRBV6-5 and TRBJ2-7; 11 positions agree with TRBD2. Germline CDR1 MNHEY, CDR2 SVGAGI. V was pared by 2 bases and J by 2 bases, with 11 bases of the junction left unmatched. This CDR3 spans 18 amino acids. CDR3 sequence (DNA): TGTGCCAGCAGTTACGGGGGGGTTACTAGCGGGAGAGCCTACGAGCAGTACTTC. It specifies CASSYGGVTSGRAYEQYF.

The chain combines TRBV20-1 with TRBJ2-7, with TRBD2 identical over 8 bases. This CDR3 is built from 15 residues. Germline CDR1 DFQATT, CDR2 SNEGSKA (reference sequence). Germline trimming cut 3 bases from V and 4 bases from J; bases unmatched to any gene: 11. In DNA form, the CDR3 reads TGCAGTGCTAGTCCCGACGGGCTAGCGGGTTACGAGCAGTACTTC. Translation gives CSASPDGLAGYEQYF.

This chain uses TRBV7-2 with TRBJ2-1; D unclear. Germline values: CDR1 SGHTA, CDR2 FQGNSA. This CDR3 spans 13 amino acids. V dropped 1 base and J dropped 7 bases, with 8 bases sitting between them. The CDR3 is CASSLGVVNEQFF. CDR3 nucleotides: TGTGCCAGCAGCTTAGGGGTTGTGAATGAGCAGTTCTTC. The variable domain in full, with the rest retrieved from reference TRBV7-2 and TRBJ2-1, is GAGVSQSPSNKVTEKGKDVELRCDPISGHTALYWYRQSLGQGLEFLIYFQGNSAPDKSGLPSDRFSAERTGGSVSTLTIQRTQQEDSAVYLCASSLGVVNEQFFGPGTRLTVL.

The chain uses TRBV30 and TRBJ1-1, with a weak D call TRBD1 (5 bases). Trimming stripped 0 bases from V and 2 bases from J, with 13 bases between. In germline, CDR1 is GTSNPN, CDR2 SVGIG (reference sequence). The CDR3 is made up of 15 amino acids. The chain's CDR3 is CAWSVWKGDNTEAFF. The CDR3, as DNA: TGTGCCTGGAGTGTATGGAAAGGGGATAACACTGAAGCTTTCTTT.

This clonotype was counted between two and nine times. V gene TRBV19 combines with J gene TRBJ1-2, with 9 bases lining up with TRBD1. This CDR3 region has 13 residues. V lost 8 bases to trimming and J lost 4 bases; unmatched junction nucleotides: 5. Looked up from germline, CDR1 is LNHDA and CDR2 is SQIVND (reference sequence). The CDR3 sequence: CASGDRDTYGYTF. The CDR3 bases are TGTGCCAGTGGGGACAGGGATACCTATGGCTACACCTTC.

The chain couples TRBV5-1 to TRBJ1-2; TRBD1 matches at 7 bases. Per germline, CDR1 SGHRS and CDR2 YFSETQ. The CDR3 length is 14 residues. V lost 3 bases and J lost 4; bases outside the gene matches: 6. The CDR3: CASSWRDRPYGYTF. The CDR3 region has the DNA TGCGCCAGCAGCTGGCGGGACAGACCCTATGGCTACACCTTC.

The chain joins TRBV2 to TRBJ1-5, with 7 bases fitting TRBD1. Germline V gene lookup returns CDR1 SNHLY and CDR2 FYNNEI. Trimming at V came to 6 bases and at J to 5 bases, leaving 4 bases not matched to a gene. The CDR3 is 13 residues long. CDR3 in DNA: TGTGCCAGCAGGCGGGACAGCGATCAGCCCCAGCATTTT. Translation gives CASRRDSDQPQHF.